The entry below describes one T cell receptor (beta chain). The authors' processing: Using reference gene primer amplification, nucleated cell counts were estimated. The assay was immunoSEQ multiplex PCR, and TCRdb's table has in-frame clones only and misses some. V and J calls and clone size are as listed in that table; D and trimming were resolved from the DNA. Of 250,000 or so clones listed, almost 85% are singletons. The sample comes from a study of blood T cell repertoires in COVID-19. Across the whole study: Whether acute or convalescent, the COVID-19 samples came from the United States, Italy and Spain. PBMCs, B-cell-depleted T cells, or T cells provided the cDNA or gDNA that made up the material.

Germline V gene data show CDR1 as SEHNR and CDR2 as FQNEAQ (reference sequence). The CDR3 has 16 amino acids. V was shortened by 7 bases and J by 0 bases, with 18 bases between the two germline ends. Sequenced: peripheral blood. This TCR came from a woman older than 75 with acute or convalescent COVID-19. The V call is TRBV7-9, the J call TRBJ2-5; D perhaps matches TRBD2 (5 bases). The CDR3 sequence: CASNPRTSGYQETQYF. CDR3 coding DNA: TGTGCCAGCAACCCGCGGACTTCGGGGTACCAAGAGACCCAGTACTTC.